One sample yielded the 24 T cell receptor beta chains listed below, sequenced in a study of Graves' ophthalmopathy and Graves' hyperthyroidism. The TCR beta CDR3 regions underwent amplification from RNA transcripts. Scientists carried out first-round RT-PCR using HTBI primers and then a second-round multiplex PCR. TCRdb fed the multiplex PCR reads into MiXCR, producing one record per CDR3 protein. The table lists about 740,000 distinct CDR3 sequences, 40% of them singletons. The specimen was peripheral blood. Receptors were obtained from an adult man with Graves' ophthalmopathy.

This clonotype showed up many times. The CDR3 is CAISESNGREETQYF. The CDR3, as DNA: TGTGCCATCAGTGAGTCGAACGGCAGGGAAGAGACCCAGTACTTC. The V call is TRBV10-3, the J call TRBJ2-5; possible D gene TRBD1, 5 bases. Between the trimmed V and J ends, which lost 0 bases and 3 bases, there was a span of 11 bases. Germline CDR1 is ENHRY and CDR2 is SYGVKD. The CDR3 extends over 15 amino acids.

At least ten counts were recorded for this clonotype. V usage is TRBV20-1 and J usage is TRBJ1-6, with D perhaps matching TRBD1 (5 bases). The CDR3 sequence is 15 residues long. Trimming took 1 base from V and 7 from J, leaving 14 bases between them. Germline loops: CDR1 DFQATT, CDR2 SNEGSKA (reference sequence). This chain's CDR3 is CSARARRRGNSPLHF. CDR3 DNA: TGCAGTGCTAGAGCGAGACGGCGGGGGAATTCACCCCTCCACTTT.

This clonotype was seen many times. The rearrangement uses TRBV9 and TRBJ1-2, with D uncertain. Germline CDR1 reads SGDLS; CDR2 reads YYNGEE. V shed 0 bases and J shed 3 bases, with 12 bases lying between them. The CDR3 loop spans 15 amino acids. CDR3 sequence: CASSVALGQDYGYTF. The CDR3 DNA reads as TGTGCCAGCAGCGTAGCATTAGGGCAAGACTATGGCTACACCTTC. Full variable domain (outside the CDR3, taken from reference TRBV9 and TRBJ1-2): DSGVTQTPKHLITATGQRVTLRCSPRSGDLSVYWYQQSLDQGLQFLIQYYNGEERAKGNILERFSAQQFPDLHSELNLSSLELGDSALYFCASSVALGQDYGYTFGSGTRLTVV.

The V call is TRBV10-3, the J call TRBJ2-7, with 8 bases identical to TRBD1. The CDR3 has 16 residues. In germline, CDR1 is ENHRY, CDR2 SYGVKD. The V and J ends lost 10 bases and 2 bases, in that order; junction bases with no gene match: 16. This CDR3 reads CASSPRTGINAYEQYF. CDR3 bases: TGTGCCAGCAGCCCTAGGACAGGGATAAATGCCTACGAGCAGTACTTC.

The chain has TRBV4-3 and TRBJ2-5; the D is unclear. CDR3 length equals 11 residues. Trimming pared 1 base from V and 6 bases from J, leaving 3 bases between. Looked up from germline, CDR1 is LGHNA and CDR2 is YSLEER. CDR3 protein: CASSQAQTQYF. The CDR3 DNA reads TGCGCCAGCAGCCAAGCCCAGACCCAGTACTTC.

V is TRBV25-1 and J is TRBJ1-2; D is perhaps TRBD1 (6 bases). Trimming took off 5 bases at V and 8 bases at J, with 15 bases between the two ends. There are 13 residues in the CDR3. Germline CDR1 MGHDK, CDR2 SYGVNS. The CDR3 loop reads CASSSDRRGGYTF. The CDR3 nucleotides read TGTGCCAGCAGTTCCGACAGGAGGGGCGGCTACACCTTC.

The sample holds many counts of this clonotype. The V and J genes are TRBV2 and TRBJ1-1; unclear D gene. Germline V gene lookup returns CDR1 SNHLY and CDR2 FYNNEI. Trimming shortened V by 5 bases and J by 8 bases, and 9 bases separated the two germline ends. This CDR3 contains 11 residues. Here the CDR3 reads CASSQMGEAFF. The DNA for the CDR3 is TGTGCCAGCAGTCAAATGGGGGAAGCTTTCTTT.

The table lists this clonotype with a few counts. V gene TRBV4-1 combines with J gene TRBJ2-7; D possibly corresponds to TRBD2 (6 bases). V lost 0 bases and J 6 bases, leaving 27 bases between the germline ends. The V gene's germline CDR1 is MGHRA and CDR2 YSYEKL. The CDR3 is made up of 19 amino acids. CDR3 sequence: CASSQESVIGGGVFGEQYF. The CDR3, as DNA: TGCGCCAGCAGCCAAGAATCGGTTATTGGTGGCGGGGTTTTTGGCGAGCAGTACTTC.

About this clonotype: Being one base from a much bigger clone, this may be a read error. The CDR3 carries no conserved terminal phenylalanine or tryptophan, so it likely arises from a read error. J is TRBJ2-5 and V is TRBV20-1; D is ambiguous. Germline CDR1 DFQATT, CDR2 SNEGSKA (reference sequence). CDR3 length equals 12 residues. V was trimmed by 1 base and J by 3 bases, leaving 6 bases between them. CDR3 sequence: CSARVAEETQYC. The CDR3 DNA follows: TGCAGTGCTAGAGTAGCAGAAGAGACCCAGTACTGC.

In the case of this clonotype: Since the CDR3 does not end with the conserved phenylalanine or tryptophan, this likely comes from a read error. It is unclear where the CDR3 begins or ends on the DNA, so no DNA is shown, and the CDR3 is as TCRdb lists it. The chain has TRBV2 and TRBJ2-7; no check of the table's D call, TRBD2, against the DNA was made. Ends included, the CDR3 has 10 residues. Germline CDR1 is SNHLY and CDR2 is FYNNEI. The CDR3 reads CASSYSQQNT.

This clonotype has ten or more counts. The chain employs TRBV7-2 and TRBJ2-5; TRBD1 matches 7 bases. Germline CDR1 SGHTA, CDR2 FQGNSA. The V segment lost 3 bases and the J segment 3 bases; nucleotides outside the gene matches: 1. This CDR3 contains 13 residues. CDR3 bases: TGTGCCAGCAGCTTCGGGACAGAAGAGACCCAGTACTTC. Translating gives CASSFGTEETQYF.

This clonotype appeared many times. This sequence joins TRBV9 and TRBJ1-1, with 9 bases fitting TRBD1. The CDR3 consists of 15 residues. Germline assignment: CDR1 SGDLS and CDR2 YYNGEE. The V segment lost 4 bases and the J segment 5 bases; nucleotides outside the gene matches: 9. The CDR3 protein is CASSTGQGRYTEAFF. In DNA form, the CDR3 reads TGTGCCAGCAGCACCGGACAGGGGCGATATACTGAAGCTTTCTTT.

The chain is built from TRBV2 and TRBJ1-5; TRBD1 might be the D (6 bases). Germline CDR1 is SNHLY and CDR2 is FYNNEI. The CDR3 contains 16 residues. V was trimmed by 5 bases and J by 10 bases, leaving 24 bases between them. The CDR3 loop is CASSYSTGPKSGPQHF. In nucleotides, the CDR3 is TGTGCCAGCAGTTACTCGACAGGTCCCAAAAGTGGCCCCCAGCATTTT.

This clonotype was detected a few times. V and J are TRBV10-3 and TRBJ1-1; 8 nucleotides align to TRBD1. This CDR3 region has 14 residues. Germline V gene sequence: CDR1 ENHRY, CDR2 SYGVKD. V was pared by 5 bases and J by 3 bases, with 5 bases of the junction left unmatched. The CDR3: CAISRGQEDTEAFF. The CDR3 nucleotides read TGTGCCATCAGTAGGGGACAGGAGGACACTGAAGCTTTCTTT.

This clonotype occurred many times. The CDR3 loop reads CSVNSGMARDGELFF. The CDR3 DNA reads TGCAGCGTTAATAGCGGGATGGCGCGGGACGGGGAGCTGTTTTTT. The chain has TRBV29-1 and TRBJ2-2; 8 bases map to TRBD2. The germline gives CDR1 SQVTM, CDR2 ANQGSEA. The CDR3 length is 15 residues. V was clipped by 5 bases and J by 7 bases; unmatched bases: 12.

The sample holds a few counts of this clonotype. J is TRBJ2-7 and V is TRBV12-3 or TRBV12-4; tentative D call: TRBD2 (6 bases). V was clipped by 6 bases and J by 5 bases, with 14 bases between them. CDR3 length: 13 residues. CDR3 region: CASSFAGFDEQYF. The CDR3 coding sequence is TGTGCCAGCAGCTTTGCGGGATTCGACGAGCAGTACTTC.

In its sample, this clonotype was seen many times. This chain joins TRBV7-9 and TRBJ2-6; 7 nucleotides line up with TRBD1. Unmatched junction bases numbered 4, after V lost 2 bases and J lost 0 bases. This CDR3 contains 17 residues. Per the germline V gene, CDR1 is SEHNR and CDR2 is FQNEAQ (reference sequence). The CDR3 coding sequence is TGTGCCAGCAGCTTACCGGACAGGAGCTCTGGGGCCAACGTCCTGACTTTC. Its translation: CASSLPDRSSGANVLTF.

This chain links TRBV13 with TRBJ1-3; D remains unclear. V gave up 7 bases and J gave up 5 bases, with 21 bases separating them. The germline V gene has CDR1 PRHDT and CDR2 FYEKMQ (reference sequence). This CDR3 is 16 amino acids long. This chain's CDR3 is CASTLGLAGGRNTIYF. For the CDR3, the DNA is TGTGCCAGCACTCTCGGACTAGCGGGAGGGAGAAACACCATATATTTT.

In this sample, this clonotype turned up many times. This rearrangement joins TRBV10-3 to TRBJ1-1; D call uncertain. This CDR3 comprises 15 residues. From germline, CDR1 is ENHRY and CDR2 SYGVKD. V was pared by 6 bases and J by 0 bases, with 14 bases between. The CDR3 DNA sequence: TGTGCCATCAGGCCGGATCGGACGGTGAACACTGAAGCTTTCTTT. It specifies CAIRPDRTVNTEAFF.

The chain recombines TRBV20-1 with TRBJ2-7; D unclear. This CDR3 is 14 amino acids long. V shed 3 bases and J shed 0 bases, with 12 bases lying between them. The germline gives CDR1 DFQATT, CDR2 SNEGSKA (reference sequence). The CDR3 sequence is CSARWAESSYEQYF. The CDR3 bases are TGCAGTGCTAGGTGGGCCGAGAGCTCCTACGAGCAGTACTTC.

The genes are TRBV6-1 and TRBJ2-2, with 7 bases matching TRBD1. CDR3 size: 13 residues. With V trimmed by 10 bases and J by 9 bases, 11 bases remained unmatched. From germline, CDR1 is MNHNS and CDR2 SASEGT. The CDR3 nucleotides are TGTGCCATTGGGGACAGCCCACACCGGGAGCTGTTTTTT. Amino acid sequence: CAIGDSPHRELFF.

This clonotype was seen a few times. V gene TRBV20-1 combines with J gene TRBJ1-2; 8 bases are shared with TRBD1. The CDR3 is 13 residues long. Looked up from germline, CDR1 is DFQATT and CDR2 is SNEGSKA (reference sequence). J was trimmed by 3 bases and V by 3 bases; bases with no gene match: 3. This chain's CDR3 is CSASGTGYYGYTF. CDR3 nucleotide sequence: TGCAGTGCTAGCGGGACAGGATACTATGGCTACACCTTC.

The chain combines TRBV6-6 with TRBJ2-5; tentative D call: TRBD1 (6 bases). V was trimmed by 9 bases and J by 2 bases, leaving 13 bases between them. Per the germline V gene, CDR1 is MNHNY and CDR2 is SVGAGI (reference sequence). This CDR3 spans 13 amino acids. CDR3: CASQADRQETQYF. CDR3 in DNA: TGTGCCAGTCAGGCGGACAGACAAGAGACCCAGTACTTC.

This clonotype showed up just a few times. The chain links TRBV7-8 to TRBJ1-5; D ambiguous. Trimming cost V 5 bases and J 0 bases, with 29 bases left between them. The CDR3 is 21 amino acids. Per germline, CDR1 SGHVS and CDR2 FQNEAQ. CDR3 in DNA: TGTGCCAGCAGCCGAAATGGTGAGGCCGTCCAGAGATTGTATAGCAATCAGCCCCAGCATTTT. Translating gives CASSRNGEAVQRLYSNQPQHF. The whole variable domain, filled in from reference TRBV7-8 and TRBJ1-5, reads GAGVSQSPRYKVAKRGQDVALRCDPISGHVSLFWYQQALGQGPEFLTYFQNEAQLDKSGLPSDRFFAERPEGSVSTLKIQRTQQEDSAVYLCASSRNGEAVQRLYSNQPQHFGDGTRLSIL.